The text below deals with one TCR beta chain. What it binds is unknown. These data originate in a study of radiotherapy plus CTLA-4 blockade in lung cancer. The wider study: Objective responses were seen in around 19% of patients, disease control in about 33%. The study, taken as a whole, reports: Once radiotherapy plus ipilimumab had been given, TCR clones derived from tumor expanded in blood.

Participants had chemo-refractory metastatic non-small-cell lung cancer and were treated with focal radiation plus ipilimumab CTLA-4 blockade. Sequenced by immunoSEQ multiplex PCR; TCRdb stores in-frame clones only, minus some. The sample lists 58,000 or so clones, around 85% occurring once. The CDR3 extends over 14 amino acids. Germline values: CDR1 SGHNT, CDR2 YENEEA. Between the trimmed V and J ends, which lost 5 bases and 0 bases, there was a span of 9 bases. The TCR originated in a human donor with non-small cell lung cancer who had a complete response to radiotherapy plus ipilimumab. The sequencing used peripheral blood, collected from a patient treated with radiotherapy plus ipilimumab. The chain carries TRBV11-3 and TRBJ2-3; weak D call: TRBD2 (6 bases). The CDR3 nucleotides read TGTGCCAGCAGCCACGGGAGAAGCACAGATACGCAGTATTTT. Translated, it gives CASSHGRSTDTQYF. Variable domain in full (rest from reference TRBV11-3 and TRBJ2-3): EAGVVQSPRYKIIEKKQPVAFWCNPISGHNTLYWYLQNLGQGPELLIRYENEEAVDDSQLPKDRFSAERLKGVDSTLKIQPAELGDSAVYLCASSHGRSTDTQYFGPGTRLTVL.